This TCR beta chain was sequenced in a study of tumor-infiltrating lymphocytes in primary liver carcinoma. About the research overall: Resecting the tumor surgically was how the patients' primary liver carcinoma was treated. Every sample contained roughly 3.65 to 7.13 million productive TCRbeta reads, and these numbers were similar from one tissue type to another. Whole-study findings and limits: The samples were not sorted (they were bulk), so CD4+ and CD8+ repertoires were not compared.

Unsorted whole blood served as the source of blood RNA, and germline DNA was extracted as well. Notes on this clonotype: What it binds is not known. A much larger clonotype is one base distant, so this may be a read error.

Between the trimmed V and J ends, which lost 4 bases and 7 bases, there was a span of 24 bases. Germline CDR1 reads SGHRS; CDR2 reads YFSETQ. This CDR3 has 16 residues. TCR beta cDNA was prepared out of approximately 500 ng total RNA by means of a constant-region primer. Modified slightly, ARM-PCR produced TCR beta libraries over three nested multiplex PCR rounds. For 10 cycles apiece, the opening two PCR rounds ran with TRBV1-TRBV30 forward primers and a C-beta reverse primer. Each CDR3 protein is one row after TCRdb ran MiXCR on the multiplex PCR reads. Of hundreds of thousands of distinct CDR3 sequences in the sample, about 62% were seen once.

Sequenced input: peripheral blood. This TCR came from a man between 40 and 49 years old with primary liver carcinoma and hepatitis B virus infection. The chain is built from TRBV5-1 and TRBJ2-7; weak D call: TRBD2 (6 bases). The CDR3 DNA is TGCGCCAGCAGCGACCAAGCGGGCCGACCTACGGAGGAGCAGTACTTC. Translated: CASSDQAGRPTEEQYF. Combining the CDR3 with reference TRBV5-1 and TRBJ2-7 gives the whole variable domain KAGVTQTPRYLIKTRGQQVTLSCSPISGHRSVSWYQQTPGQGLQFLFEYFSETQRNKGNFPGRFSGRQFSNSRSEMNVSTLELGDSALYLCASSDQAGRPTEEQYFGPGTRLTVT.